This is a list of T cell receptor beta chains from one sample in a study of patients and donors after allogeneic stem cell transplantation. Via MiXCR, TCRdb re-called the RT-PCR reads, giving one row per CDR3 protein. In the table there are some 150,000 distinct CDR3 sequences, 37% of which are singletons. The sample consisted of blood, either unsorted or a sorted T cell fraction (not recorded which). These receptors were taken from a human donor who was either an allogeneic HSCT recipient or a stem cell or donor lymphocyte infusion donor (not recorded which). It is not recorded whose cells these are; they may come from a transplant donor. Both conserved end residues are part of each CDR3. The order of the fields is CDR3 length, V gene, clone size, D gene, J gene, CDR3 DNA, CDR3 protein. A D gene is named only where the DNA matches it firmly. Size is omitted from some rows. Given values are once, few, many or a class for expanded clones.

16	TRBV20-1	NA	TRBD1	TRBJ1-6	TGCAGTGCTTGCGCCTCCCAGGGGGCCTTTAGGTCACCCCTCCACTTT	CSACASQGAFRSPLHF
15	TRBV11-2	few	NA	TRBJ1-4	TGTGCCAGCAGCCGCCCAGCTGCAACTAATGAAAAACTGTTTTTT	CASSRPAATNEKLFF
18	TRBV27	few	NA	TRBJ1-6	TGTGCCAGCAGTTTGTTCGGACTCCTGAGCTCCTATAATTCACCCCTCCACTTT	CASSLFGLLSSYNSPLHF
18	TRBV12-3/TRBV12-4	few	NA	TRBJ1-1	TGTGCCAGCAGTTTGCGCTTATTCCCTGGGAGACAGAACACTGAAGCTTTCTTT	CASSLRLFPGRQNTEAFF
13	TRBV7-7	NA	NA	TRBJ2-1	TGTGCTAGCAGCTCGAACCCTGTCAATGAGCAGTTCTTC	CASSSNPVNEQFF
14	TRBV27	NA	NA	TRBJ1-5	TGTGCCAGCAGTTTATCCGGGACGGGGCAGCCCCAGCATTTT	CASSLSGTGQPQHF
16	TRBV14	NA	NA	TRBJ1-1	TGTGCCAGCAGCCCAAACAGGGCTGGACCGAACACTGAAGCTTTCTTT	CASSPNRAGPNTEAFF
14	TRBV12-3/TRBV12-4	many	TRBD1	TRBJ1-4	TGTGCCAGCAGCAGGACAGGGGCGAATGAAAAACTGTTTTTT	CASSRTGANEKLFF
15	TRBV5-6	NA	NA	TRBJ1-1	TGTGCCAGCAGCCCAGGTCGGGGCAGAGGAACTGAAGCTTTCTTT	CASSPGRGRGTEAFF
14	TRBV20-1	few	TRBD2	TRBJ2-2	TGCAGTGCTAGAGATCCTAGCGGGGGCGGGGAGCTGTTTTTT	CSARDPSGGGELFF
15	TRBV4-3	few	TRBD2	TRBJ2-1	TGCGCCAGCAGCCAGAGGGGACTAGCGGGACTTGAGCAGTTCTTC	CASSQRGLAGLEQFF
15	TRBV20-1	NA	TRBD2	TRBJ2-3	TGCAGTGTCGGGGGGAGGATCTCTAGCACAGATACGCAGTATTTT	CSVGGRISSTDTQYF
19	TRBV6-5	few	TRBD1	TRBJ1-2	TGTGCCAGCAGTTACGTATCTAAGGCCAGAGGACAGGCTACGTATGGCTACACCTTC	CASSYVSKARGQATYGYTF
12	TRBV20-1	few	TRBD1	TRBJ2-2	TGCAGTGCGAGGGGGCTTGGCGGGGAGCTGTTTTTT	CSARGLGGELFF
16	TRBV5-1	few	NA	TRBJ1-2	TGCGCCAGCAGCTTTTGGCCGGCGGGTTACAACTATGGCTACACCTTC	CASSFWPAGYNYGYTF
14	TRBV6-1	few	NA	TRBJ1-5	TGTGCCAGCAGCCAAAGCCCTAGCAATCAGCCCCAGCATTTT	CASSQSPSNQPQHF
15	TRBV7-3	NA	NA	TRBJ1-2	TGTGCCAGCAGCTTAATGCGACCTAACCCTTGGGGCTACACCTTC	CASSLMRPNPWGYTF